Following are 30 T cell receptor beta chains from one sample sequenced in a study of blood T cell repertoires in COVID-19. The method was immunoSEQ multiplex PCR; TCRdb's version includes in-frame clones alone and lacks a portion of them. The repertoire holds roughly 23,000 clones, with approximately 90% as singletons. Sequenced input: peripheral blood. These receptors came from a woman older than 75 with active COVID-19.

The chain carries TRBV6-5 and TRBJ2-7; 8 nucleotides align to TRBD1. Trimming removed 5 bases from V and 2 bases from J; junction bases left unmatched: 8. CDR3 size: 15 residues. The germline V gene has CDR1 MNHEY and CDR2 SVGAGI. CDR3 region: CASSPRQGAPYEQYF. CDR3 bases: TGTGCCAGCAGTCCCCGGCAGGGGGCTCCCTACGAGCAGTACTTC.

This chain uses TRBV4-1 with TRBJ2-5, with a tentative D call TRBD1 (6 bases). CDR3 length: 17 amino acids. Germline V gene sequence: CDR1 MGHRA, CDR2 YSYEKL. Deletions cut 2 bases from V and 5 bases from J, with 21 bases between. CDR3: CASSQHPTAAQGETQYF. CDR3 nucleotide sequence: TGCGCCAGCAGCCAACATCCGACAGCCGCCCAGGGGGAGACCCAGTACTTC.

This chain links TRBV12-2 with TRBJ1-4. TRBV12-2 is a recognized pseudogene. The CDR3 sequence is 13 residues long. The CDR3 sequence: CASRFGRNEKLFF. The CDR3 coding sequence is TGTGCAAGTCGCTTCGGTAGAAATGAAAAACTGTTTTTT.

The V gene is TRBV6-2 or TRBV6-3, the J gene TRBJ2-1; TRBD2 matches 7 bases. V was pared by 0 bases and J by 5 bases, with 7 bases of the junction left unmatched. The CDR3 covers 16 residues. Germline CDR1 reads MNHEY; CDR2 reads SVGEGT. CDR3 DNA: TGTGCCAGCAGTTACTCGAAACGTCGGGGGGACAATGAGCAGTTCTTC. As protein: CASSYSKRRGDNEQFF.

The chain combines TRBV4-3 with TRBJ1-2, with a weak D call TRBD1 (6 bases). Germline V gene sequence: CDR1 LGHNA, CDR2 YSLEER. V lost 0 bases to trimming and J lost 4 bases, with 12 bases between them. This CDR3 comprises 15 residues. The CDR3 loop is CASSQDQGRSYGYTF. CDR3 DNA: TGCGCCAGCAGCCAAGACCAGGGGCGGAGCTATGGCTACACCTTC.

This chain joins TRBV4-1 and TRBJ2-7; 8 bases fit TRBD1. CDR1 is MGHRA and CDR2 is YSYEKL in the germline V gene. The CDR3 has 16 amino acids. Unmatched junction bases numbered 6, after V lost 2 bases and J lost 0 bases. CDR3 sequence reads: CASSQQGAPSSYEQYF. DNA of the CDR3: TGCGCCAGCAGCCAACAGGGGGCTCCGAGCTCCTACGAGCAGTACTTC.

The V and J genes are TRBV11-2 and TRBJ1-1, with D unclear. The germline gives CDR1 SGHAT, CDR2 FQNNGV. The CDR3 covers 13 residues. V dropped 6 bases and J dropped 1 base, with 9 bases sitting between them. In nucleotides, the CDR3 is TGTGCCAGCAGGAGCGGTTGGAACACTGAAGCTTTCTTT. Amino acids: CASRSGWNTEAFF.

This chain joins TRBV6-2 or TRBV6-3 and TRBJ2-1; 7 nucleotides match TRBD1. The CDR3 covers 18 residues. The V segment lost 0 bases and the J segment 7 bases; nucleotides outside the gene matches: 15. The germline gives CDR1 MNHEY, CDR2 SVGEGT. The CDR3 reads CASSYSLKTRGLRNEQFF. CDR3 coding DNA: TGTGCCAGCAGTTACTCTCTTAAGACAAGGGGGCTGAGGAATGAGCAGTTCTTC.

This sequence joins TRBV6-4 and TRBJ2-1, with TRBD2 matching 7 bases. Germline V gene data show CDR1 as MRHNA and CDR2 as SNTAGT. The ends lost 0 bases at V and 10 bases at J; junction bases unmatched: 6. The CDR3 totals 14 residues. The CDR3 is CASSDSWGAGEQFF. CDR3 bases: TGTGCCAGCAGTGACTCGTGGGGAGCGGGGGAGCAGTTCTTC.

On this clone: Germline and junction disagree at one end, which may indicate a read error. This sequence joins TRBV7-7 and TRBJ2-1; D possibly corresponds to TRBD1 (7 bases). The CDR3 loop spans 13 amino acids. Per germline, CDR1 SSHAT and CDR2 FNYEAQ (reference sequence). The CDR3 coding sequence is TGTGCTAGCAGCTCGGCAGGGGGGAATGAGCAGTTCTTC. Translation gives CASSSAGGNEQFF.

The CDR3 coding sequence is TGTGCCAGCAGCTTGACAGGGATCTACGAGCAGTACTTC. Its translation is CASSLTGIYEQYF. The J gene is TRBJ2-7, the V gene TRBV7-2; 7 bases fit TRBD1. V lost 3 bases, J lost 3 bases, and 2 bases stayed unmatched. The CDR3 is 13 residues long. CDR1 is SGHTA and CDR2 is FQGNSA in the germline V gene.

The CDR3 DNA sequence: TGTGCCAGCAGCCGACAGGGGGCAACTGAAGCTTTCTTT. This translates into CASSRQGATEAFF. The rearrangement uses TRBV3-1 (or the pseudogene TRBV3-2) and TRBJ1-1; 10 positions agree with TRBD1. Germline V gene lookup returns CDR1 LGHDT and CDR2 YNNKEL (reference sequence). After removal of 4 bases from V and 5 bases from J, the junction contained 1 base not matched to a gene. The CDR3 is made up of 13 amino acids.

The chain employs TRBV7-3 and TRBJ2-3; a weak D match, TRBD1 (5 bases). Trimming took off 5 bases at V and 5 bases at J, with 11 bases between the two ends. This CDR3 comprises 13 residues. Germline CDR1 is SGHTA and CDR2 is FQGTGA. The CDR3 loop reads CASSPSRGDTQYF. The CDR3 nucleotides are TGTGCCAGCAGCCCCTCAAGGGGAGATACGCAGTATTTT.

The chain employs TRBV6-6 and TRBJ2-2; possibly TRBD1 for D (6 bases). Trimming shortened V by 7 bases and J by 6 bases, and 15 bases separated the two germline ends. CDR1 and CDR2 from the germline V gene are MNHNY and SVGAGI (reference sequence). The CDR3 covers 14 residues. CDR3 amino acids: CASKAQGFPGELFF. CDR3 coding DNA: TGTGCCAGCAAGGCACAGGGCTTTCCCGGGGAGCTGTTTTTT.

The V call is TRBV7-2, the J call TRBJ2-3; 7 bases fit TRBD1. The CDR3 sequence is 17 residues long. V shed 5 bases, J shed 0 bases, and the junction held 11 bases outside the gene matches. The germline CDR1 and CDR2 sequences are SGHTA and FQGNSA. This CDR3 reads CASSHRDSGTSTDTQYF. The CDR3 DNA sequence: TGTGCCAGCAGCCATAGGGACAGCGGCACTAGCACAGATACGCAGTATTTT.

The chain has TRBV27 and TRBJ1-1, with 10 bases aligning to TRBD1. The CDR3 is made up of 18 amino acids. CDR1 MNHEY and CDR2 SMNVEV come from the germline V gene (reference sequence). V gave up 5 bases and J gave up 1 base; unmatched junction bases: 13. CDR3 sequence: CASSRTGGVFQANTEAFF. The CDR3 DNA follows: TGTGCCAGCAGTAGGACAGGGGGGGTTTTCCAGGCGAACACTGAAGCTTTCTTT.

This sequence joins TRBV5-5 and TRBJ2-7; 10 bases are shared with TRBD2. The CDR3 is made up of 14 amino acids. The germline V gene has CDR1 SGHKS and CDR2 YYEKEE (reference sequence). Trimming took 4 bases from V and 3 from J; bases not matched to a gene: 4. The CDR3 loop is CASSGWTSGYEQYF. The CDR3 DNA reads TGTGCCAGCAGCGGGTGGACTAGCGGCTACGAGCAGTACTTC.

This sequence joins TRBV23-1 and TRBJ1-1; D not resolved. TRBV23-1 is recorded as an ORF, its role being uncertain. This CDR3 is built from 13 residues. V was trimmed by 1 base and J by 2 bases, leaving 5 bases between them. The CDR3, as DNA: TGCGCCAGCAGTCAATTTCCTAACACTGAAGCTTTCTTT. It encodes CASSQFPNTEAFF.

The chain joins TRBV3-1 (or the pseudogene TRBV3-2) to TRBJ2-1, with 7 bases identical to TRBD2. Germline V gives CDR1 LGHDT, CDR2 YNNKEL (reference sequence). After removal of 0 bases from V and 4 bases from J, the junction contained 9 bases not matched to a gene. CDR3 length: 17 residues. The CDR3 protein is CASSQESTAGSYNEQFF. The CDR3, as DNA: TGTGCCAGCAGCCAAGAGAGTACAGCGGGGTCTTACAATGAGCAGTTCTTC.

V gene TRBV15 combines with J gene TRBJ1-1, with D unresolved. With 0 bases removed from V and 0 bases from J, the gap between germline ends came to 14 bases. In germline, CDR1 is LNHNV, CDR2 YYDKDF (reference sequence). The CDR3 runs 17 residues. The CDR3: CATSRDRGQAMNTEAFF. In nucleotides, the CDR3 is TGTGCCACCAGCAGAGATCGGGGTCAGGCCATGAACACTGAAGCTTTCTTT.

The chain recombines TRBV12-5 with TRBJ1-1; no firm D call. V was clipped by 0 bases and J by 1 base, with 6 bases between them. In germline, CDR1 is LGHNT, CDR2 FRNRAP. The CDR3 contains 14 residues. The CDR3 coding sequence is TGTGCTAGTGGTTTGGTGGGGAGGAACACTGAAGCTTTCTTT. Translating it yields CASGLVGRNTEAFF. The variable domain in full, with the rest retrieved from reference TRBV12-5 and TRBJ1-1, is DARVTQTPRHKVTEMGQEVTMRCQPILGHNTVFWYRQTMMQGLELLAYFRNRAPLDDSGMPKDRFSAEMPDATLATLKIQPSEPRDSAVYFCASGLVGRNTEAFFGQGTRLTVV.

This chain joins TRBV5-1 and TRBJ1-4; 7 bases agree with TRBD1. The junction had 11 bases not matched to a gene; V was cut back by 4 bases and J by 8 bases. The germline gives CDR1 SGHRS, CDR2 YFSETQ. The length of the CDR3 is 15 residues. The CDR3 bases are TGCGCCAGCAGCGGGTCAGGACAGGCGGGAGAAAAACTGTTTTTT. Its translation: CASSGSGQAGEKLFF.

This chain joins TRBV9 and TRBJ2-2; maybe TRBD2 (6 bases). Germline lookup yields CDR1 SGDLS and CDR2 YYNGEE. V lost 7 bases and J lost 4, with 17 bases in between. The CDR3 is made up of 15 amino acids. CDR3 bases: TGTGCCAGCGGGGGAGGAGGGGAGGCCACCGGGGAGCTGTTTTTT. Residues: CASGGGGEATGELFF.

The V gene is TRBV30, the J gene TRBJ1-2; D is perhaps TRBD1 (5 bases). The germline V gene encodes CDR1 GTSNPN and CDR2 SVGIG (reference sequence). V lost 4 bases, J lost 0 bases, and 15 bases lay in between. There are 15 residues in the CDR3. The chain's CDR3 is CAWNGGAFSNYGYTF. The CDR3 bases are TGTGCCTGGAACGGGGGAGCCTTCTCTAACTATGGCTACACCTTC.

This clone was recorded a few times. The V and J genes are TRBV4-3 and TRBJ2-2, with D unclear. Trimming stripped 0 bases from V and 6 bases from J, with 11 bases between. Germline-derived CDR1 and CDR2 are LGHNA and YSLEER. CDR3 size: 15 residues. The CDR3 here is CASSQEGRRAGELFF. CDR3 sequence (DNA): TGCGCCAGCAGCCAAGAAGGCCGGAGAGCCGGGGAGCTGTTTTTT.

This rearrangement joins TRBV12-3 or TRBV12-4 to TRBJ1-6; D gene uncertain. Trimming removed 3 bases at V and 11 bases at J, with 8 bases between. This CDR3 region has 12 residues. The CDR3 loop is CASSFSGAPLHF. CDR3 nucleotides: TGTGCCAGCAGTTTTTCGGGTGCACCCCTCCACTTT.

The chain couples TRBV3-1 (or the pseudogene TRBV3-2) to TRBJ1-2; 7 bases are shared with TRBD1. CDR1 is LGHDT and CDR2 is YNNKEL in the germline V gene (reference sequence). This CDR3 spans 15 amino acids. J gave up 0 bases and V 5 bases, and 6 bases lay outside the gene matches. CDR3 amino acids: CASSKKGAPNYGYTF. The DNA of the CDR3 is TGTGCCAGCAGCAAAAAGGGGGCCCCTAACTATGGCTACACCTTC.

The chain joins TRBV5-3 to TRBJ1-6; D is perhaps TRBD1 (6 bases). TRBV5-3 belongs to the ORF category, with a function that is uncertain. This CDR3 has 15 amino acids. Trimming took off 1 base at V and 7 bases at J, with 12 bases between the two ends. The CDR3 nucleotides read TGTGCCAGAAGCTTGCGGGACAACAGGAATTCACCCCTCCACTTT. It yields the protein CARSLRDNRNSPLHF.

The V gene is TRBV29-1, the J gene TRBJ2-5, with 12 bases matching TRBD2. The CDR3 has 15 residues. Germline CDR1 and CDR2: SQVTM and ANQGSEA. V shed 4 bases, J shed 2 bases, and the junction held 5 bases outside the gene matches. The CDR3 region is CSVVTLAGGQETQYF. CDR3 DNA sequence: TGCAGCGTTGTAACACTAGCGGGGGGACAAGAGACCCAGTACTTC.

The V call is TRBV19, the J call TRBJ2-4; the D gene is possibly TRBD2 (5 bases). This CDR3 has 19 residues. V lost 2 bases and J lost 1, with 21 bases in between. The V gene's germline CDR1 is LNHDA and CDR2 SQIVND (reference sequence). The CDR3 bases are TGTGCCAGTAGTATAAGTCACGGGCGGACGACTAATGCCAAAAACATTCAGTACTTC. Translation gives CASSISHGRTTNAKNIQYF.